The sample holds many counts of the clone carrying this T cell receptor beta chain. The data originate from a study of T-cell memory formation after mild COVID-19. TCRdb recomputed calls from the 5' RACE reads with MiXCR, one row per CDR3 protein. Of about 360,000 distinct CDR3 sequences listed, over 13% are singletons. This TCR was recovered from a man between 18 and 35 years old who had mild COVID-19 (a few samples of this study predate the infection). Cell type and time point are not known. The sample was PBMCs or a T cell subset sorted from them (not recorded which).

The CDR3 coding sequence is TGCAGTGCTAGAGATACGCGGGGAACTGAGACAGATACGCAGTATTTT. Translation: CSARDTRGTETDTQYF. This chain connects TRBV20-1 to TRBJ2-3, with a possible D match to TRBD2 (6 bases). This CDR3 comprises 16 residues. Germline V gives CDR1 DFQATT, CDR2 SNEGSKA (reference sequence). The V end lost 0 bases, the J end lost 3 bases, and 16 bases lay between the germline ends.